What follows are 12 T cell receptor beta chains derived from one specimen sequenced in a study of T-cell memory formation after mild COVID-19. TCRdb reprocessed the 5' RACE reads via MiXCR and lists one record per CDR3 protein. The sample lists 350,000 to 500,000 distinct CDR3 sequences; about 22% were seen once. Sequenced: PBMCs or a T cell subset sorted from them (not recorded which). The receptors derive from an adult woman who had mild COVID-19 (a few samples of this study predate the infection). Cell type and time point are not known.

The chain carries TRBV20-1 and TRBJ2-5; 7 positions match TRBD2. The CDR3 loop spans 13 amino acids. The junction had 6 bases not matched to a gene; V was cut back by 3 bases and J by 5 bases. Per germline, CDR1 DFQATT and CDR2 SNEGSKA (reference sequence). The CDR3 sequence: CSARPPGGETQYF. The CDR3, as DNA: TGCAGTGCTAGGCCCCCCGGGGGGGAGACCCAGTACTTC.

The genes are TRBV4-2 and TRBJ1-2, with a tentative D call TRBD1 (5 bases). Germline values: CDR1 LGHNA, CDR2 YNFKEQ. This CDR3 contains 15 residues. The V end lost 5 bases, the J end lost 7 bases, and 20 bases lay between the germline ends. CDR3 bases: TGTGCCAGCAGCGGGGGGGAGTCCCGAGCAGGTGGCTACACCTTC. This sequence encodes CASSGGESRAGGYTF.

This clonotype was seen only a few times. The chain links TRBV4-3 to TRBJ1-5; 8 bases agree with TRBD1. Per germline, CDR1 LGHNA and CDR2 YSLEER. The CDR3 contains 15 residues. J was trimmed by 6 bases and V by 1 base; bases with no gene match: 5. CDR3 in DNA: TGCGCCAGCAGCCAAGGAGGGGACAGGTTTCAGCCCCAGCATTTT. Translated: CASSQGGDRFQPQHF.

CDR3 in DNA: TGCGCCAGCAGCTTGGAAGCGGTAGATACGCAGTATTTT. Its protein product is CASSLEAVDTQYF. The V and J genes are TRBV5-1 and TRBJ2-3; D is perhaps TRBD2 (5 bases). Germline-derived CDR1 and CDR2 are SGHRS and YFSETQ. Trimming stripped 0 bases from V and 5 bases from J, with 7 bases between. The CDR3 consists of 13 residues.

The J gene is TRBJ2-3, the V gene TRBV27; either TRBD1 or TRBD2 may fit D (5 bases each). CDR3 length: 16 amino acids. Trimming pared 2 bases from V and 0 bases from J, leaving 12 bases between. Germline V CDR1 and CDR2: MNHEY, SMNVEV (reference sequence). The chain's CDR3 is CASSLTGTVSTDTQYF. DNA for the CDR3: TGTGCCAGCAGTTTAACCGGGACGGTGAGCACAGATACGCAGTATTTT.

The chain recombines TRBV4-2 with TRBJ2-5; D call uncertain. The V gene lost 4 bases and the J gene lost 3 bases, with 18 bases spanning the gap. Germline V gene lookup returns CDR1 LGHNA and CDR2 YNFKEQ. The CDR3 loop spans 16 amino acids. In DNA form, the CDR3 reads TGTGCCAGCAGCCCCGCTCCAAACGGCGGCAAAGAGACCCAGTACTTC. Its translation: CASSPAPNGGKETQYF.

The table lists this clonotype with a few counts. The chain couples TRBV7-9 to TRBJ2-1; weak D call: TRBD2 (6 bases). The germline V gene encodes CDR1 SEHNR and CDR2 FQNEAQ (reference sequence). The CDR3 runs 17 residues. The V end was cut by 3 bases, the J end by 0 bases, with 15 bases between. CDR3 DNA sequence: TGTGCCAGCAGCTTTATCGGGGCGGGAAGCTCCTACAATGAGCAGTTCTTC. Translated, it gives CASSFIGAGSSYNEQFF.

The rearrangement joins TRBV6-1 to TRBJ2-7, with D perhaps TRBD1 (5 bases). This CDR3 region has 14 residues. The germline V gene encodes CDR1 MNHNS and CDR2 SASEGT. V was pared by 1 base and J by 2 bases, with 9 bases between. The CDR3 region has the DNA TGTGCCAGCAGTGAAGGGACACCGACCTACGAGCAGTACTTC. Amino acid sequence: CASSEGTPTYEQYF.

This clonotype was observed a handful of times. The chain uses TRBV12-3 or TRBV12-4 and TRBJ2-4, with D possibly matching TRBD1 (5 bases). The CDR3 is made up of 16 amino acids. Trimming cost V 5 bases and J 1 base, with 15 bases left between them. CDR3 loop: CASSTAGLGAKNIQYF. The CDR3 DNA reads as TGTGCCAGCAGTACTGCAGGGCTGGGGGCCAAAAACATTCAGTACTTC.

This clonotype was seen only a few times. CDR3 DNA sequence: TGTGCCAGCAGCGCGTGGGCGGGGCGTAATCCGGATGAGCAGTTCTTC. Translation: CASSAWAGRNPDEQFF. The genes are TRBV7-9 and TRBJ2-1, with D perhaps TRBD2 (6 bases). Deletions cut 5 bases from V and 8 bases from J, with 22 bases between. This CDR3 is 16 amino acids long. The V gene's germline CDR1 is SEHNR and CDR2 FQNEAQ (reference sequence).

This clonotype was observed a few times. The V gene is TRBV7-9, the J gene TRBJ2-2, with a possible D match to TRBD2 (5 bases). Per the germline V gene, CDR1 is SEHNR and CDR2 is FQNEAQ (reference sequence). This CDR3 is built from 16 residues. The ends were cut back, 5 bases at V and 4 bases at J, with 17 bases in the middle. CDR3 coding DNA: TGTGCCAGCAGCACGCTACTAGTTTCGGGCACCGGGGAGCTGTTTTTT. Protein product: CASSTLLVSGTGELFF.

This clonotype was counted a few times. An end of the junction does not agree with germline; a read error may underlie this. V is TRBV7-9 and J is TRBJ1-2; D unresolved. CDR1 SEHNR and CDR2 FQNEAQ come from the germline V gene (reference sequence). CDR3 size: 15 residues. The CDR3 sequence is CASSLLGRSEWGNVF. In DNA form, the CDR3 reads TGTGCCAGCAGCTTATTAGGACGGAGTGAGTGGGGAAATGTCTTC.